This T cell receptor (beta chain) was observed in a study of T-cell memory formation after mild COVID-19. Overall study context: TCR clusters mostly belonged to single donors.

This CDR3 is 15 amino acids long. V gave up 0 bases and J gave up 6 bases, with 12 bases separating them. CDR1 and CDR2 (germline): MGHRA, YSYEKL. From 5'RACE with constant-segment primers came TCR alpha and TCR beta cDNA libraries that carried sample barcodes and UMIs. TCRdb used MiXCR to reprocess the 5' RACE reads, holding one entry per CDR3 protein. The sample carries just under 150,000 distinct CDR3 sequences, 15% to 20% recorded once. On this clonotype: Its antigen is unknown.

Overall study findings and caveats: Detection of some responders pre-infection suggested pre-existing cross-reactive memory T cells participated.

Input material: PBMCs or a T cell subset sorted from them (not recorded which). This TCR came from an adult woman who had mild COVID-19 (a few samples of this study predate the infection). Cell type and time point are not known. The J gene is TRBJ1-5, the V gene TRBV4-1; unclear D gene. For the CDR3, the DNA is TGCGCCAGCAGCCAAGATCGCGCAGTCGGTCAGCCCCAGCATTTT. Translated: CASSQDRAVGQPQHF.